The sequence of this T cell receptor (beta chain) was determined in a study of T-cell memory formation after mild COVID-19. MiXCR, run by TCRdb on the 5' RACE reads, gives a single entry per CDR3 protein. The table records tens of thousands of distinct CDR3 sequences, about 14% of them present only once. Sequencing was done on a sample of PBMCs or a T cell subset sorted from them (not recorded which). This TCR was recovered from a man aged 18-30 years who had mild COVID-19 (a few samples of this study predate the infection). Cell type and time point are not known.

CDR3 loop: CASSQDPAGVSYEQYF. DNA of the CDR3: TGTGCCAGCAGCCAAGATCCAGCAGGGGTCTCCTACGAGCAGTACTTC. V usage is TRBV4-2 and J usage is TRBJ2-7; TRBD1 is a possible D gene (6 bases). The length of the CDR3 is 16 residues. V gave up 0 bases and J gave up 0 bases, with 12 bases separating them. Germline V gene sequence: CDR1 LGHNA, CDR2 YNFKEQ.